The rows below give T cell receptor beta chains drawn from one sample of a study of blood T cell repertoires in COVID-19. Data came from immunoSEQ multiplex PCR; TCRdb stores just in-frame clones and leaves some out. The data show about 140,000 clones, around four fifths seen once. The sequencing sample was made of peripheral blood. The receptors shown here come from a human donor in a cohort sampled during active COVID-19. Each CDR3 is given with its conserved first and last residue.

TRBJ1-4 TRBV7-9 CASSLGGGRSTTNEKLFF
TRBJ2-2 TRBV25-1 CASIGGTNTGELFF
TRBJ1-4 TRBV28 CASSSPTGVNEKLFF
TRBJ1-5 TRBV2 CASTKGASGGNQPQHF
TRBJ2-5 TRBV30 CAWSVGTLEETQYF
TRBJ1-2 TRBV7-9 CASSSAVGDRTKIYGYTF
TRBJ1-1 TRBV2 CASSVGGDTEAFF
TRBJ2-3 TRBV5-1 CASKEQGVVTDTQYF
TRBJ1-5 TRBV28 CASKGGGRTSYQPQHF
TRBJ1-5 TRBV7-2 CASSLVGGQPQHF
TRBJ2-1 TRBV19 CASSGTSSYNEQFF
TRBJ1-2 TRBV5-4 CASTLDRAYGYTF
TRBJ2-5 TRBV6-6 CASARSTGETQYF
TRBJ2-2 TRBV6-2/TRBV6-3 CASSYGLANTGELFF
TRBJ2-2 TRBV5-1 CASSLAASGGTGELFF
TRBJ2-5 TRBV20-1 CSASTPEETQYF
TRBJ2-5 TRBV10-3 CAISESGRWETQYF
TRBJ2-3 TRBV6-6 CATWRDRGYTQYF
TRBJ1-2 TRBV21-1 CASGGRFNYGYTF
TRBJ1-1 TRBV9 CASSAPPGQMNTEAFF
TRBJ1-6 TRBV6-6 CASILTGGRDSPLHF
TRBJ1-1 TRBV7-9 CASTPDPGGTEAFF
TRBJ1-5 TRBV28 CASGAGRGQPQHF
TRBJ1-5 TRBV5-4 CASSSVGGPQHF
TRBJ1-1 TRBV28 CASSLPVGEAFF
TRBJ1-5 TRBV23-1 CASSQSGPPGQERNQPQHF
TRBJ1-2 TRBV5-6 CASSPTDSPPNYGYTF
TRBJ1-4 TRBV6-5 CASSPPSEKLFF
TRBJ1-2 TRBV28 CASKSGINYGYTF
TRBJ2-5 TRBV5-6 CASSFVEGGARETQYF
TRBJ2-2 TRBV6-6 CASRQGGTGELFF
TRBJ1-1 TRBV7-3 CASSFGGTDEAFF
TRBJ1-1 TRBV14 CASSDDREMNTEAFF
TRBJ2-1 TRBV2 CASSERLAGNPFF
TRBJ2-7 TRBV5-6 CASSLAQTGAASYEQYF
TRBJ2-5 TRBV6-6 CASRTTRHQETQYF
TRBJ1-3 TRBV12-3/TRBV12-4 CASSLSAGNTIYF
TRBJ1-6 TRBV30 CACRSRADSPLHF
TRBJ2-1 TRBV11-2 CASSPAVTVYNEQFF
TRBJ1-1 TRBV2 CASTQDRDRIEAFF
TRBJ1-2 TRBV5-1 CASSSQGASGYTF
TRBJ2-1 TRBV5-5 CASRGEGASNEQFF
TRBJ2-2 TRBV28 CASRKQGAGELFF
TRBJ2-1 TRBV7-6 CASSSGLASLAEQFF
TRBJ2-1 TRBV4-1 CASSQGPGQGFDEQFF